Included here is one T cell receptor beta chain sequence, with context. Its antigen remains unidentified. Data came from immunoSEQ multiplex PCR; TCRdb stores just in-frame clones and leaves some out. The sample comprises 110,000 or so clones, around nine tenths of which are singletons, and approximately 15% rests with the top ten. The CDR3 spans 13 residues. Germline V CDR1 and CDR2: LNHDA, SQIVND (reference sequence). Trimming left V 3 bases short and J 6 bases short, with 9 bases between. The sample comes from a study of T cell responses to AZD1222 COVID-19 vaccine. Turning to the study itself: Second doses were pooled across both intervals (about 4 or about 12 weeks).

Study-wide points: Donors, mostly white British, included more females; clonal diversity was possibly underestimated.

This chain connects TRBV19 to TRBJ1-5, with TRBD1 as a possible D gene (5 bases). The origin of this receptor is an adult in good health. Sequenced material: peripheral blood, taken on day 0 of AZD1222 vaccination. The CDR3 here is CASSIQGAQPQHF. CDR3 sequence (DNA): TGTGCCAGTAGTATTCAGGGTGCTCAGCCCCAGCATTTT.